Below are 13 T cell receptor beta chains sequenced from a single sample in a study of blood T cell repertoires in COVID-19. TCRdb keeps only in-frame clones here, not all; method: immunoSEQ multiplex PCR. Of 130,000 to 150,000 clones in the sample, 80% were seen once. The sequenced material came from peripheral blood. These TCRs come from a man in his 70s who had recovered from COVID-19.

The CDR3: CATSDSGSTGELFF. CDR3 sequence (DNA): TGTGCCACCAGTGACAGCGGGAGCACCGGGGAGCTGTTTTTT. The chain couples TRBV24-1 to TRBJ2-2, with 8 positions matching TRBD2. Germline lookup yields CDR1 KGHDR and CDR2 SFDVKD. J gave up 4 bases and V 4 bases, and 1 base lay outside the gene matches. CDR3 length: 14 amino acids.

This clone appeared many times. The J gene is TRBJ2-1, the V gene TRBV5-8, with 7 bases matching TRBD2. V dropped 2 bases and J dropped 6; count of bases not matched to a gene: 8. Germline CDR1 reads SGHTS; CDR2 reads YDEGEE. The CDR3 has 15 residues. The CDR3 here is CASSLPGRFRNEQFF. As DNA, the CDR3 is TGTGCCAGCAGCTTACCCGGGAGGTTCCGCAATGAGCAGTTCTTC.

The rearrangement uses TRBV3-1 (or the pseudogene TRBV3-2) and TRBJ2-7; 9 bases are shared with TRBD1. The CDR3 runs to 15 residues. With 1 base clipped from V and 5 bases from J, the junction kept 6 bases outside the gene matches. Germline V gene sequence: CDR1 LGHDT, CDR2 YNNKEL (reference sequence). This CDR3 is CASSQAGQGLDEQYF. The CDR3 nucleotides read TGTGCCAGCAGCCAAGCAGGACAGGGGCTCGACGAGCAGTACTTC.

This rearrangement joins TRBV10-2 to TRBJ1-4; 9 positions match TRBD1. This CDR3 is 14 amino acids long. Germline assignment: CDR1 WSHSY and CDR2 SAAADI. The J segment lost 8 bases and the V segment lost 7 bases, leaving 8 bases of the junction unmatched. CDR3 coding DNA: TGCGCCAGCAACCCCGGGACAGGGAACGAAAAACTGTTTTTT. This sequence encodes CASNPGTGNEKLFF.

V is TRBV7-9 and J is TRBJ1-1, with 8 nucleotides matching TRBD1. Germline V gene data show CDR1 as SEHNR and CDR2 as FQNEAQ (reference sequence). The length of the CDR3 is 14 residues. V dropped 5 bases and J dropped 4; count of bases not matched to a gene: 6. This CDR3 reads CASSLDRGGTEAFF. In nucleotides, the CDR3 is TGTGCCAGCAGCCTTGACAGGGGAGGCACTGAAGCTTTCTTT.

This chain links TRBV5-1 with TRBJ1-1, with 8 bases fitting TRBD1. The length of the CDR3 is 16 residues. CDR1 and CDR2 (germline): SGHRS, YFSETQ. V lost 2 bases, J lost 5 bases, and 11 bases stayed unmatched. In DNA form, the CDR3 reads TGCGCCAGCAGCTTAGGACAGGGAGGAGTCGGTACTGAAGCTTTCTTT. Encoded protein: CASSLGQGGVGTEAFF.

The chain joins TRBV30 to TRBJ1-6, with TRBD1 matching over 9 bases. The CDR3 loop spans 14 amino acids. Germline assignment: CDR1 GTSNPN and CDR2 SVGIG (reference sequence). CDR3 DNA sequence: TGTGTCCTGGGCTCAGGACAGGGGAATTCACCCCTCCACTTT. Translation gives CVLGSGQGNSPLHF. The full variable domain, completed using reference TRBV30 and TRBJ1-6, is SQTIHQWPATLVQPVGSPLSLECTVEGTSNPNLYWYRQAAGRGLQLLFYSVGIGQISSEVPQNLSASRPQDRQFILSSKKLLLSDSGFYLCVLGSGQGNSPLHFGNGTRLTVT.

The chain couples TRBV3-1 (or the pseudogene TRBV3-2) to TRBJ2-2; TRBD2 matches at 11 bases. The length of the CDR3 is 15 residues. With V trimmed by 5 bases and J by 5 bases, 4 bases remained unmatched. Germline V gene sequence: CDR1 LGHDT, CDR2 YNNKEL (reference sequence). The CDR3: CASSFSGRETGELFF. As DNA, the CDR3 is TGTGCCAGCAGCTTTAGCGGGAGGGAGACCGGGGAGCTGTTTTTT.

This clone occurred a few times. The chain has TRBV7-9 and TRBJ1-2; TRBD1 matches 8 bases. The CDR3 loop spans 14 amino acids. The junction had 5 bases not matched to a gene; V was cut back by 4 bases and J by 4 bases. Germline assignment: CDR1 SEHNR and CDR2 FQNEAQ (reference sequence). CDR3 bases: TGTGCCAGCAGCTCCTGGACAGGGATCTATGGCTACACCTTC. It codes for CASSSWTGIYGYTF.

J is TRBJ2-5 and V is TRBV10-1, with TRBD1 identical over 9 bases. The J segment lost 4 bases and the V segment lost 3 bases, leaving 3 bases of the junction unmatched. Germline assignment: CDR1 WNHNN and CDR2 SYGVQD (reference sequence). The CDR3 covers 14 residues. CDR3 nucleotides: TGCGCCAGCAGTGAACCGGGACAGGGAGAGACCCAGTACTTC. This gives the protein CASSEPGQGETQYF.

A single count supports this clone. The chain employs TRBV6-5 and TRBJ2-5; 7 bases are shared with TRBD1. CDR3 length: 14 amino acids. J lost 0 bases, V lost 6 bases, and 4 bases had no gene match. CDR1 and CDR2 (germline): MNHEY, SVGAGI. DNA for the CDR3: TGTGCCAGCAGGGACAGGACGTACCAAGAGACCCAGTACTTC. Amino acid sequence: CASRDRTYQETQYF.

There are a few counts of this clone. The chain is built from TRBV4-1 and TRBJ2-4, with 9 bases that match TRBD1. Germline values: CDR1 MGHRA, CDR2 YSYEKL. The CDR3 covers 17 residues. After removal of 0 bases from V and 4 bases from J, the junction contained 7 bases not matched to a gene. Here the CDR3 DNA reads TGCGCCAGCAGCCAAGATAATACAGGGGGCTCGAAAAACATTCAGTACTTC. Its protein product is CASSQDNTGGSKNIQYF.

The chain carries TRBV11-2 and TRBJ2-1; 7 bases map to TRBD2. From germline, CDR1 is SGHAT and CDR2 FQNNGV. Trimming cost V 3 bases and J 1 base; bases outside gene matches: 0. CDR3 length equals 14 residues. The DNA for the CDR3 is TGTGCCAGCAGCTTCGGGAGGTCCTACAATGAGCAGTTCTTC. Protein sequence: CASSFGRSYNEQFF.